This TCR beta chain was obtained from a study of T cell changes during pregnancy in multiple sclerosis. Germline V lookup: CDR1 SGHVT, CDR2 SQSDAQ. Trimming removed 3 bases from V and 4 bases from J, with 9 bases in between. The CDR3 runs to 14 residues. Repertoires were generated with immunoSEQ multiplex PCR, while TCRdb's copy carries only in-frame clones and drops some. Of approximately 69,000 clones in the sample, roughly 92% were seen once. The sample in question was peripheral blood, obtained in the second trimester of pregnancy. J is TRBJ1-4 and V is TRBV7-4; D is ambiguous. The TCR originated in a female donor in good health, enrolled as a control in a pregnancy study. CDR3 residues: CASSLRRNNEKLFF. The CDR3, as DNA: TGTGCCAGCAGCTTGCGGAGGAATAATGAAAAACTGTTTTTT.